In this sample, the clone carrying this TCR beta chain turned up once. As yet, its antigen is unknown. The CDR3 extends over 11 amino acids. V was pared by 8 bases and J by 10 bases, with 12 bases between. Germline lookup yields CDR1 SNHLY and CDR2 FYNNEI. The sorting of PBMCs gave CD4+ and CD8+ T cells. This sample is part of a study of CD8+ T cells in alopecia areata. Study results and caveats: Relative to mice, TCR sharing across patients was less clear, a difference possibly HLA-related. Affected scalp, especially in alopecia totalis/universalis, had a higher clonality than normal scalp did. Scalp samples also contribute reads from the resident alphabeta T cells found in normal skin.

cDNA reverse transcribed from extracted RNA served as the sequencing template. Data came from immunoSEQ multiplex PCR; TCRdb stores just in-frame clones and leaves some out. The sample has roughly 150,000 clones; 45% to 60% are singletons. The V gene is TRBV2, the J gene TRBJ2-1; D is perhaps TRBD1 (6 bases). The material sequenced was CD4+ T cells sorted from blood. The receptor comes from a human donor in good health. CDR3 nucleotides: TGTGCCAGCGGAAGGGGGAGCGAGCAGTTCTTC. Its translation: CASGRGSEQFF. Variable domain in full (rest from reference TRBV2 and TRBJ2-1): EPEVTQTPSHQVTQMGQEVILRCVPISNHLYFYWYRQILGQKVEFLVSFYNNEISEKSEIFDDQFSVERPDGSNFTLKIRSTKLEDSAMYFCASGRGSEQFFGPGTRLTVL.